This T cell receptor beta chain is drawn from a study of blood T cell repertoires in COVID-19. At the level of the study: Samples of COVID-19 (acute and convalescent) were obtained from the United States, Italy and Spain. From T cells, B-cell-depleted T cells, or PBMCs came the material, which was cDNA or gDNA.

Authors' data handling: It was from reference gene primer amplification that nucleated cell counts were estimated. The data were produced by immunoSEQ multiplex PCR, yet TCRdb's version contains in-frame clones alone and is incomplete. V, J and clone size were drawn from that table, and D and trimming were deduced from the DNA. The sample carries about 190,000 clones, about 82% recorded once. CDR3 length: 15 amino acids. The germline V gene encodes CDR1 MGHDK and CDR2 SYGVNS. With 6 bases removed from V and 7 bases from J, the gap between germline ends came to 19 bases. The TCR comes from a woman younger than 45 with acute or convalescent COVID-19. Sequencing was carried out using peripheral blood. The chain has TRBV25-1 and TRBJ2-1; tentative D call: TRBD2 (6 bases). The DNA for the CDR3 is TGTGCCAGCAGCATACCGCAGGGACTTAGGAATGAGCAGTTCTTC. Its protein is CASSIPQGLRNEQFF.